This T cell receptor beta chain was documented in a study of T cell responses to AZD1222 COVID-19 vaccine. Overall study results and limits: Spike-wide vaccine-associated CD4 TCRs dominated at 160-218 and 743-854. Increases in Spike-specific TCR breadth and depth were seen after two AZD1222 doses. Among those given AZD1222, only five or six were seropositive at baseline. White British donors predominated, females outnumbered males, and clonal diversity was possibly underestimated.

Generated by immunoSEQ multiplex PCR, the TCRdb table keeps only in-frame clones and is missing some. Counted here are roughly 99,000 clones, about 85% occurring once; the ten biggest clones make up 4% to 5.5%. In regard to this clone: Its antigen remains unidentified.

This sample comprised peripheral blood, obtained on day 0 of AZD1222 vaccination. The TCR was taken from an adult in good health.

As DNA, the CDR3 is TGTGCCACCAGTGAATCCGGGACTAGGGCCTTATCTGAGCAGTTCTTC. It yields the protein CATSESGTRALSEQFF. The gene calls are TRBV24-1 and TRBJ2-1; 8 positions agree with TRBD2. V gave up 4 bases and J gave up 9 bases; unmatched junction bases: 13. The CDR3 loop spans 16 amino acids. Per germline, CDR1 KGHDR and CDR2 SFDVKD.